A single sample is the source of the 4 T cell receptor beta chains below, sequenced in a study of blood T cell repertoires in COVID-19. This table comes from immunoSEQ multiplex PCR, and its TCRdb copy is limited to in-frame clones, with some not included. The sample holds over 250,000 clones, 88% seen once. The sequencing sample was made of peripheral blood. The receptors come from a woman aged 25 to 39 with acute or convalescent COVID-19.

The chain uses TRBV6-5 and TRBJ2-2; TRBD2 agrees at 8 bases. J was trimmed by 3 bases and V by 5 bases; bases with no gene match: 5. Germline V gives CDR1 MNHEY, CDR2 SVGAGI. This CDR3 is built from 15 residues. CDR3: CASSPIGRDTGELFF. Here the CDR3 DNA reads TGTGCCAGCAGTCCAATCGGGAGGGACACCGGGGAGCTGTTTTTT.

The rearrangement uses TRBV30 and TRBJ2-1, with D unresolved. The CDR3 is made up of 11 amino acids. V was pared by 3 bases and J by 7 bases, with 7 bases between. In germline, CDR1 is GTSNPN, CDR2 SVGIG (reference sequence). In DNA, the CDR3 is TGTGCCTGGAGCACGAGGAATGAGCAGTTCTTC. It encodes CAWSTRNEQFF.

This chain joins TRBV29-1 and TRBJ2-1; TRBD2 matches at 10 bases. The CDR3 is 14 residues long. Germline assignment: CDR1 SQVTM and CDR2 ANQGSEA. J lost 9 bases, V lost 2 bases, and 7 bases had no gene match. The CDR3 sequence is CSVERAGGPSEQFF. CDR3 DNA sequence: TGCAGCGTTGAACGAGCGGGAGGGCCTAGTGAGCAGTTCTTC.

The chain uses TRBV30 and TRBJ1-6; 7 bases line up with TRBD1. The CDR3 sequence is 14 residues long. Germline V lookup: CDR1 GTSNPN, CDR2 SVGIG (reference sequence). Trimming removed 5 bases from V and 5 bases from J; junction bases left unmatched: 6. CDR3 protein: CAWARGFHNSPLHF. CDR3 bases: TGTGCCTGGGCCAGGGGGTTTCATAATTCACCCCTCCACTTT.